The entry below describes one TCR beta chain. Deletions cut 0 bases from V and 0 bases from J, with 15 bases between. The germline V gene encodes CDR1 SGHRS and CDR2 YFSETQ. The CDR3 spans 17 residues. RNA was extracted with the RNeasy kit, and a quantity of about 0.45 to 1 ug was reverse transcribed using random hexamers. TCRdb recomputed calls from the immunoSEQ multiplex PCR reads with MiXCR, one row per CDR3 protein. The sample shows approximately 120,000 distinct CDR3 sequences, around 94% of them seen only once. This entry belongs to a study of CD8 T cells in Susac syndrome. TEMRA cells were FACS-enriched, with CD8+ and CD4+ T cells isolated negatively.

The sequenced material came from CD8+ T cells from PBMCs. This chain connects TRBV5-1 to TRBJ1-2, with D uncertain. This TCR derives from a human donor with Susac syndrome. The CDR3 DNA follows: TGCGCCAGCAGCTTGGAACCGGGGTACGGAGCTAACTATGGCTACACCTTC. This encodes CASSLEPGYGANYGYTF.